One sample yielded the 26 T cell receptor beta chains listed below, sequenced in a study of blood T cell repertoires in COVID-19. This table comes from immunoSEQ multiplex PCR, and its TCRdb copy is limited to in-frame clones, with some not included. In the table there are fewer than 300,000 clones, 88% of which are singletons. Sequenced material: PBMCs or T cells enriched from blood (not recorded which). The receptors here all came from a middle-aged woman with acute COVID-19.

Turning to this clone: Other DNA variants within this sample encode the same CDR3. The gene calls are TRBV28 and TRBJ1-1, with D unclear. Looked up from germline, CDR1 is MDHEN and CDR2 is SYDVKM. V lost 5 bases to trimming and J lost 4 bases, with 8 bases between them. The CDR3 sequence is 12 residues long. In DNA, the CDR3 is TGTGCCAGCAGTCCCCCGGGCACTGAAGCTTTCTTT. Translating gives CASSPPGTEAFF.

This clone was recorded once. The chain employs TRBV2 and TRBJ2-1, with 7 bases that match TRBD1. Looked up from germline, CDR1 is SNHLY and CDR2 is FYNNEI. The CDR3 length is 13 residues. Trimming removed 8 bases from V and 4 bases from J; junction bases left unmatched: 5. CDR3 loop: CASSRDRYNEQFF. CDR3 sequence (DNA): TGTGCCAGCTCCCGGGACAGATACAATGAGCAGTTCTTC.

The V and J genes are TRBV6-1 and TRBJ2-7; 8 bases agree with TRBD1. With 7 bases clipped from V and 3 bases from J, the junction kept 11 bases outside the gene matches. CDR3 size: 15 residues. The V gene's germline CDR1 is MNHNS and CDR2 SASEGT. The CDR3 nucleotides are TGTGCCAGCAAAGAGACCGGGACAGGATTCTACGAGCAGTACTTC. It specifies CASKETGTGFYEQYF.

The CDR3 coding sequence is TGTGCCAGCAGCTTAGCCGGACGGGCCTCAGGGGAGACCCAGTACTTC. As protein: CASSLAGRASGETQYF. The genes are TRBV7-9 and TRBJ2-5; a possible D gene is TRBD1 (5 bases). Germline V gives CDR1 SEHNR, CDR2 FQNEAQ (reference sequence). Trimming cost V 0 bases and J 5 bases, with 16 bases left between them. CDR3 size: 16 residues.

CDR3: CASSQGGQVISGANVLTF. The CDR3, as DNA: TGTGCCAGCAGCCAAGGGGGACAGGTGATCTCTGGGGCCAACGTCCTGACTTTC. This chain uses TRBV4-2 with TRBJ2-6; 8 nucleotides match TRBD1. Germline-derived CDR1 and CDR2 are LGHNA and YNFKEQ. V was clipped by 1 base and J by 0 bases; unmatched bases: 5. The CDR3 contains 18 residues.

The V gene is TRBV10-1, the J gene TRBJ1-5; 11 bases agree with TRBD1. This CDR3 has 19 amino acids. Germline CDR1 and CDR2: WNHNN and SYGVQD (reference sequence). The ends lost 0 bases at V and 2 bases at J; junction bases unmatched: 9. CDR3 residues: CASSESVDRGLCGNQPQHF. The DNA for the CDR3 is TGCGCCAGCAGTGAGTCGGTGGACAGGGGGCTGTGTGGCAATCAGCCCCAGCATTTT.

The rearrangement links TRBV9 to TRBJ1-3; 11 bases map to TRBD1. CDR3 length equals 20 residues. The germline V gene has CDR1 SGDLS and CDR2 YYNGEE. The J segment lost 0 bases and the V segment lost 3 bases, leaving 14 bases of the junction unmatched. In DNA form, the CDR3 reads TGTGCCAGCAGCGCGGGACAGGGGGTAGAGTGGGGTCTCTCTGGAAACACCATATATTTT. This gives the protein CASSAGQGVEWGLSGNTIYF.

CDR3 in amino acids: CASSIPRKGVNYGYTF. The CDR3 DNA sequence: TGTGCCAGTAGTATCCCCAGGAAGGGGGTTAACTATGGCTACACCTTC. The chain uses TRBV19 and TRBJ1-2; possible D gene TRBD1, 6 bases. Trimming took off 3 bases at V and 1 base at J, with 15 bases between the two ends. CDR1 is LNHDA and CDR2 is SQIVND in the germline V gene (reference sequence). This CDR3 has 16 amino acids.

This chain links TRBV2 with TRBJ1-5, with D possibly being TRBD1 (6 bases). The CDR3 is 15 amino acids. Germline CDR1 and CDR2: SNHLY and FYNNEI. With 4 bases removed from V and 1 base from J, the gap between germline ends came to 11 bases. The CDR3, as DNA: TGTGCCAGCAGTGCCGAGACAGGCAGCAATCAGCCCCAGCATTTT. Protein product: CASSAETGSNQPQHF.

In DNA, the CDR3 is TGTGCCAGTAGGTTCTGGTCCAGTTCTAACTATGGCTACACCTTC. Its protein product is CASRFWSSSNYGYTF. The genes are TRBV19 and TRBJ1-2; D is unclear. CDR1 and CDR2 from the germline V gene are LNHDA and SQIVND (reference sequence). V was trimmed by 6 bases and J by 0 bases, leaving 14 bases between them. The CDR3 is made up of 15 amino acids.

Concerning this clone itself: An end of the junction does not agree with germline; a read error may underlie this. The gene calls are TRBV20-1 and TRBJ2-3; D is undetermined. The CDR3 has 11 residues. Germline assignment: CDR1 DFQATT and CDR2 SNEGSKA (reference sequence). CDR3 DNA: TGCAGTGCTAGATCCCTGCGAGGCGGTGGGTTT. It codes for CSARSLRGGGF.

The CDR3 bases are TGTGCCACCAGCAGACTCGGGACAGGAGGTTTTGGTGATCAGCCCCAGCATTTT. It codes for CATSRLGTGGFGDQPQHF. The chain has TRBV15 and TRBJ1-5; TRBD1 aligns across 8 bases. The CDR3 is made up of 18 amino acids. CDR1 and CDR2 from the germline V gene are LNHNV and YYDKDF (reference sequence). The V and J ends lost 2 bases and 5 bases, in that order; junction bases with no gene match: 14. Complete variable domain (other parts from reference TRBV15 and TRBJ1-5): DAMVIQNPRYQVTQFGKPVTLSCSQTLNHNVMYWYQQKSSQAPKLLFHYYDKDFNNEADTPDNFQSRRPNTSFCFLDIRSPGLGDTAMYLCATSRLGTGGFGDQPQHFGDGTRLSIL.

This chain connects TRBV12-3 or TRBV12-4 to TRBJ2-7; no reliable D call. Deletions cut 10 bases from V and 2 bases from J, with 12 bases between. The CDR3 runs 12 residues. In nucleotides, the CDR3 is TGTGCCAACAACTTTGGGCCCTACGAGCAGTACTTC. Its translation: CANNFGPYEQYF.

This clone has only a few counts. The CDR3 reads CASSYIDRQGYTF. The CDR3 nucleotides are TGTGCCAGCAGTTACATTGACCGACAAGGCTACACCTTC. The V call is TRBV6-5, the J call TRBJ1-2; D is ambiguous. The germline V and J ends were trimmed by 2 bases and 8 bases, with 12 bases remaining between them. Germline loops: CDR1 MNHEY, CDR2 SVGAGI. The CDR3 is 13 amino acids.

The CDR3 bases are TGTGCCAGCAGCCCAGGACTAGCGGGGGGTCACTCCTACGAGCAGTACTTC. Its protein is CASSPGLAGGHSYEQYF. The V gene is TRBV7-9, the J gene TRBJ2-7; 14 nucleotides align to TRBD2. CDR3 length: 17 amino acids. Germline-derived CDR1 and CDR2 are SEHNR and FQNEAQ (reference sequence). Trimming at V came to 5 bases and at J to 0 bases, leaving 6 bases not matched to a gene.

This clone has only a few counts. Here the CDR3 reads CASREAPGQPQHF. The CDR3 nucleotides are TGCGCCAGCCGGGAGGCCCCGGGTCAGCCCCAGCATTTT. This rearrangement joins TRBV10-2 to TRBJ1-5, with D uncertain. This CDR3 region has 13 residues. The germline V gene has CDR1 WSHSY and CDR2 SAAADI. Trimming pared 8 bases from V and 6 bases from J, leaving 14 bases between.

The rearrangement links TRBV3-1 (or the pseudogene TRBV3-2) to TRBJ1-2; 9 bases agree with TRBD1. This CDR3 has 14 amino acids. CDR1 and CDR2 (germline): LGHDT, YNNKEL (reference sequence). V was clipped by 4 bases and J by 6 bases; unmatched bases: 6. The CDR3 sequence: CASSPAWTGDGYTF. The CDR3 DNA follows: TGTGCCAGCAGCCCCGCGTGGACAGGGGATGGCTACACCTTC.

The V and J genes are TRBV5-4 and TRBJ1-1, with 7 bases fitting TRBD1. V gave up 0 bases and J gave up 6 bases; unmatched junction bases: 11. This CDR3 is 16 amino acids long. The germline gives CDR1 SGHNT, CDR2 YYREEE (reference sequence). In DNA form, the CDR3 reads TGTGCCAGCAGCTTGGGCACATACAGGGGCGCGTCTGAAGCTTTCTTT. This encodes CASSLGTYRGASEAFF.

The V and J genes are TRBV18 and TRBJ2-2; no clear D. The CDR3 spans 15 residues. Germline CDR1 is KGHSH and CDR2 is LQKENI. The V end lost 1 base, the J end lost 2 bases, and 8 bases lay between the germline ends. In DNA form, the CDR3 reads TGTGCCAGCTCACCACTGAACAGTAACACCGGGGAGCTGTTTTTT. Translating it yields CASSPLNSNTGELFF.

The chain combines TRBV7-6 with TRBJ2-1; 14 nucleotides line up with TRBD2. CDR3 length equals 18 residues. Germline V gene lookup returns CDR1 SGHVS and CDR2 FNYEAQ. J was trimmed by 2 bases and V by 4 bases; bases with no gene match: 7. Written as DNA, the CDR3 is TGTGCCAGCAGCTCACTCGGGACTAGCGGGAGCCCCTACAATGAGCAGTTCTTC. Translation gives CASSSLGTSGSPYNEQFF. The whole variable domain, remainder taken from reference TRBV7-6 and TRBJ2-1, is GAGVSQSPRYKVTKRGQDVALRCDPISGHVSLYWYRQALGQGPEFLTYFNYEAQQDKSGLPNDRFSAERPEGSISTLTIQRTEQRDSAMYRCASSSLGTSGSPYNEQFFGPGTRLTVL.

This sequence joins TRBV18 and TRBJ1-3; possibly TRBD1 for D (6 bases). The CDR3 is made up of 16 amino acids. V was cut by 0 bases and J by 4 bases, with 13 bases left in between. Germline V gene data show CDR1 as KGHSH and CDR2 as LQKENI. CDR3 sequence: CASSPPSRGIGNTIYF. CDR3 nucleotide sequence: TGTGCCAGCTCACCACCGAGCAGGGGAATAGGAAACACCATATATTTT.

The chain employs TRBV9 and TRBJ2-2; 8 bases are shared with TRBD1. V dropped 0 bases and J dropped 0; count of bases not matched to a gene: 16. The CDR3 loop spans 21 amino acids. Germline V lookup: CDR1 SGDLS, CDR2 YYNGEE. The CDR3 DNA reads TGTGCCAGCAGCGTAGAGTATGGAGGAGGGGTGGGACAGGCGAACACCGGGGAGCTGTTTTTT. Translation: CASSVEYGGGVGQANTGELFF.

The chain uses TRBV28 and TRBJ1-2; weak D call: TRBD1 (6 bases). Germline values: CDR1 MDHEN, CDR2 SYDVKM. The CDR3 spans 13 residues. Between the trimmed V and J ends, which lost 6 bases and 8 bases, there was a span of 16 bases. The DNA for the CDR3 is TGTGCCAGCAGAGGCAACAGGGCTCGGGGCTACACCTTC. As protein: CASRGNRARGYTF.

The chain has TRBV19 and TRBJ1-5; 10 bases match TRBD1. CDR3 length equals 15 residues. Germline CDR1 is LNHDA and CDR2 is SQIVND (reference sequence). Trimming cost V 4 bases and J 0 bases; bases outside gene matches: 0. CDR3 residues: CASSRTGGSNQPQHF. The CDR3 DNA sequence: TGTGCCAGTAGTAGGACAGGGGGTAGCAATCAGCCCCAGCATTTT.

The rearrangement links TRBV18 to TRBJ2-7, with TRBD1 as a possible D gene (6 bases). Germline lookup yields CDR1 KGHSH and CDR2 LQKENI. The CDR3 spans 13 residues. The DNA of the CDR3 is TGTGCCAGCTCACCCCCATCCCGGGACATTGTTCGAGTC. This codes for CASSPPSRDIVRV.

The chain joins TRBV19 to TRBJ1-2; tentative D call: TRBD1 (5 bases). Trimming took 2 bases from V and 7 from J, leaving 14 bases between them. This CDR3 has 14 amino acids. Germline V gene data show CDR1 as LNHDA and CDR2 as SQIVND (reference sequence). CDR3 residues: CASSIRTIGAGYTF. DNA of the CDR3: TGTGCCAGTAGTATACGGACAATAGGGGCTGGCTACACCTTC.